This T cell receptor (beta chain) came from a study of shared clonotypes between healthy human individuals. CDR1 is SGHDN and CDR2 is FVKESK in the germline V gene. CDR3 size: 17 residues. V lost 0 bases to trimming and J lost 4 bases; unmatched junction nucleotides: 12. Produced via immunoSEQ multiplex PCR; TCRdb's table is partial and in-frame only. The repertoire consists of 800,000 to 1,200,000 clones, with around 78% occurring once and the leading ten covering 0.4% to 0.55%. Sample: memory CD4+ T cells from PBMCs. Subset described: CD45RA-negative fraction. The chain combines TRBV14 with TRBJ2-7, with 7 bases lining up with TRBD2. This TCR came from a man between 18 and 29 years old in good health. Some clones in this sample may be carry-over from other donors' samples. CDR3 nucleotide sequence: TGTGCCAGCAGCCAAGATTATTCGGGGACTATCTTTTACGAGCAGTACTTC. The encoded protein is CASSQDYSGTIFYEQYF.